This is a list of T cell receptor beta chains from one sample in a study of vaccination and CD4 T cells after COVID-19. Their antigen targets remain unknown. TCRdb processed the PCR reads anew with MiXCR; each CDR3 protein has one entry. The data contain about 13,000 distinct CDR3 sequences, under 75% of them singletons. The sample comprised CD4+ T cells from blood, cultured in vitro. Receptors were obtained from a human donor who had recovered from COVID-19. CDR3s include the opening cysteine and the closing phenylalanine or tryptophan. Each record gives: CDR3 protein, CDR3 DNA, clone size, V gene, J gene, D gene. D genes are given only for firm matches. Not all rows give a size; the values are once, few, many and, for expanded clones, a class.

CDR3aa: CASSSTRPQHF
CDR3nt: TGTGCCAGCAGTTCCACCCGGCCCCAGCATTTT
abundance: NA
v_gene: TRBV28
j_gene: TRBJ1-5
d_gene: NA

CDR3aa: CASSYSVSSYNEQFF
CDR3nt: TGTGCCAGCAGCTACTCGGTGAGCTCCTACAATGAGCAGTTCTTC
abundance: once
v_gene: TRBV11-3
j_gene: TRBJ2-1
d_gene: NA

CDR3aa: CASSRGTSGYNEQFF
CDR3nt: TGCGCCAGCAGCCGCGGGACTAGCGGTTACAATGAGCAGTTCTTC
abundance: NA
v_gene: TRBV4-1
j_gene: TRBJ2-1
d_gene: TRBD2

CDR3aa: CASSIPGQGFYGYTF
CDR3nt: TGTGCCAGCAGCATACCGGGACAGGGCTTCTATGGCTACACCTTC
abundance: NA
v_gene: TRBV5-4
j_gene: TRBJ1-2
d_gene: TRBD1

CDR3aa: CASSLAMRGQPQHF
CDR3nt: TGTGCCAGCAGTTTAGCGATGAGGGGTCAGCCCCAGCATTTT
abundance: NA
v_gene: TRBV12-3/TRBV12-4
j_gene: TRBJ1-5
d_gene: NA

CDR3aa: CASSAGADTQYF
CDR3nt: TGTGCCAGCAGCGCAGGGGCAGATACGCAGTATTTT
abundance: NA
v_gene: TRBV7-2
j_gene: TRBJ2-3
d_gene: NA

CDR3aa: CATVPTNEGSPLHF
CDR3nt: TGTGCCACCGTACCGACTAATGAGGGGTCACCCCTCCACTTT
abundance: NA
v_gene: TRBV6-1
j_gene: TRBJ1-6
d_gene: NA

CDR3aa: CASSGQGMNTEAFF
CDR3nt: TGTGCCAGCAGCGGACAGGGGATGAACACTGAAGCTTTCTTT
abundance: NA
v_gene: TRBV2
j_gene: TRBJ1-1
d_gene: TRBD1

CDR3aa: CASSILGEGQKDTQYF
CDR3nt: TGTGCCAGCAGCATATTAGGGGAGGGCCAGAAAGATACGCAGTATTTT
abundance: NA
v_gene: TRBV28
j_gene: TRBJ2-3
d_gene: TRBD2

CDR3aa: CASSSLQDTEAFF
CDR3nt: TGTGCCAGCAGCTCCCTCCAGGATACTGAAGCTTTCTTT
abundance: NA
v_gene: TRBV7-3
j_gene: TRBJ1-1
d_gene: NA

CDR3aa: CASSLGRAGRAYEQFF
CDR3nt: TGTGCCAGCAGTTTGGGCCGGGCAGGACGGGCATACGAGCAGTTCTTC
abundance: NA
v_gene: TRBV6-5
j_gene: TRBJ2-1
d_gene: NA

CDR3aa: CASSYGTGKGNTIYF
CDR3nt: TGTGCCAGCAGCTACGGGACAGGGAAAGGAAACACCATATATTTT
abundance: NA
v_gene: TRBV7-2
j_gene: TRBJ1-3
d_gene: TRBD1

CDR3aa: CASSQDVGGRQPQHF
CDR3nt: TGTGCCAGCAGCCAAGATGTCGGGGGTAGGCAGCCCCAGCATTTT
abundance: NA
v_gene: TRBV3-1
j_gene: TRBJ1-5
d_gene: NA

CDR3aa: CASSPTYNEQFF
CDR3nt: TGTGCCAGCAGTCCCACTTACAATGAGCAGTTCTTC
abundance: NA
v_gene: TRBV6-2/TRBV6-3
j_gene: TRBJ2-1
d_gene: NA

CDR3aa: CASSFEGGVIGYTF
CDR3nt: TGTGCCAGCAGTTTCGAAGGAGGGGTGATAGGCTACACCTTC
abundance: once
v_gene: TRBV12-3/TRBV12-4
j_gene: TRBJ1-2
d_gene: NA

CDR3aa: CASSSTGQTQVFF
CDR3nt: TGTGCCAGCAGCTCGACAGGGCAAACGCAGGTTTTCTTT
abundance: NA
v_gene: TRBV7-9
j_gene: TRBJ1-1
d_gene: TRBD1

CDR3aa: CASSGQGRNQPQHF
CDR3nt: TGTGCCAGCAGTGGACAGGGTCGGAATCAGCCCCAGCATTTT
abundance: NA
v_gene: TRBV2
j_gene: TRBJ1-5
d_gene: TRBD1

CDR3aa: CASSYTTGISYGYTF
CDR3nt: TGTGCCAGCAGCTACACGACAGGGATTAGCTATGGCTACACCTTC
abundance: NA
v_gene: TRBV7-2
j_gene: TRBJ1-2
d_gene: TRBD1

CDR3aa: CASSRLASNQPQHF
CDR3nt: TGTGCCAGCAGCCGACTGGCTAGCAATCAGCCCCAGCATTTT
abundance: few
v_gene: TRBV7-2
j_gene: TRBJ1-5
d_gene: NA

CDR3aa: CASSGTLSSPLHF
CDR3nt: TGTGCCAGCAGTGGGACATTAAGCTCACCCCTCCACTTT
abundance: few
v_gene: TRBV3-1
j_gene: TRBJ1-6
d_gene: NA

CDR3aa: CASSFSPGPPRDEQYF
CDR3nt: TGTGCCAGCAGTTTTTCGCCTGGACCGCCCCGGGACGAGCAGTACTTC
abundance: NA
v_gene: TRBV12-3/TRBV12-4
j_gene: TRBJ2-7
d_gene: NA

CDR3aa: CAWSRGVRQPQHF
CDR3nt: TGTGCCTGGAGTAGAGGGGTACGTCAGCCCCAGCATTTT
abundance: NA
v_gene: TRBV30
j_gene: TRBJ1-5
d_gene: NA

CDR3aa: CASRDRGSNQPQHF
CDR3nt: TGTGCCAGCAGGGACAGGGGTAGCAATCAGCCCCAGCATTTT
abundance: few
v_gene: TRBV2
j_gene: TRBJ1-5
d_gene: TRBD1

CDR3aa: CASSRQGGTLNQPQHF
CDR3nt: TGTGCCAGCAGCCGACAGGGAGGTACCCTCAATCAGCCCCAGCATTTT
abundance: few
v_gene: TRBV7-8
j_gene: TRBJ1-5
d_gene: TRBD1

CDR3aa: CASSYSLASKDTQYF
CDR3nt: TGTGCCAGCAGTTACTCGCTAGCGAGCAAAGATACGCAGTATTTT
abundance: NA
v_gene: TRBV6-5
j_gene: TRBJ2-3
d_gene: NA

CDR3aa: CATMVGPGRGMSHNEQFF
CDR3nt: TGTGCCACCATGGTGGGCCCCGGGAGGGGCATGAGTCACAATGAGCAGTTCTTC
abundance: NA
v_gene: TRBV15
j_gene: TRBJ2-1
d_gene: TRBD2

CDR3aa: CSAYPAGVTNEKLFF
CDR3nt: TGCAGTGCTTACCCGGCGGGAGTAACTAATGAAAAACTGTTTTTT
abundance: NA
v_gene: TRBV20-1
j_gene: TRBJ1-4
d_gene: NA

CDR3aa: CASSPEQVVSPLHF
CDR3nt: TGTGCCAGCTCACCGGAACAGGTGGTTTCACCCCTCCACTTT
abundance: few
v_gene: TRBV18
j_gene: TRBJ1-6
d_gene: NA

CDR3aa: CAWSPGYEQYF
CDR3nt: TGTGCCTGGAGTCCGGGGTACGAGCAGTACTTC
abundance: NA
v_gene: TRBV30
j_gene: TRBJ2-7
d_gene: NA

CDR3aa: CASSTPGLYEQYF
CDR3nt: TGTGCCAGCAGTACACCGGGCCTCTACGAGCAGTACTTC
abundance: NA
v_gene: TRBV28
j_gene: TRBJ2-7
d_gene: NA

CDR3aa: CASSPPSVSAVDTQYF
CDR3nt: TGTGCCAGCTCACCCCCTTCAGTGAGCGCGGTAGATACGCAGTATTTT
abundance: NA
v_gene: TRBV18
j_gene: TRBJ2-3
d_gene: NA

CDR3aa: CASSLLERGTEAFF
CDR3nt: TGCGCCAGCAGCTTGTTGGAAAGGGGAACTGAAGCTTTCTTT
abundance: NA
v_gene: TRBV5-1
j_gene: TRBJ1-1
d_gene: NA

CDR3aa: CASSWSTGGHNLLDSPLHF
CDR3nt: TGTGCCAGCAGCTGGTCGACAGGGGGCCACAACCTCTTAGATTCACCCCTCCACTTT
abundance: few
v_gene: TRBV5-6
j_gene: TRBJ1-6
d_gene: TRBD1

CDR3aa: CSAREGQGVYF
CDR3nt: TGCAGTGCTAGAGAGGGTCAAGGAGTATACTTC
abundance: few
v_gene: TRBV20-1
j_gene: TRBJ2-4
d_gene: NA

CDR3aa: CSARETSGYQETQYF
CDR3nt: TGCAGTGCTAGAGAAACTAGCGGGTACCAAGAGACCCAGTACTTC
abundance: NA
v_gene: TRBV20-1
j_gene: TRBJ2-5
d_gene: TRBD2

CDR3aa: CSARDPSGRARVHEQFF
CDR3nt: TGCAGTGCTAGAGATCCCAGCGGGAGGGCCAGGGTCCATGAGCAGTTCTTC
abundance: NA
v_gene: TRBV20-1
j_gene: TRBJ2-1
d_gene: TRBD2

CDR3aa: CASSIRIAISNQPQHF
CDR3nt: TGTGCCAGTAGTATAAGGATAGCTATCAGCAATCAGCCCCAGCATTTT
abundance: NA
v_gene: TRBV19
j_gene: TRBJ1-5
d_gene: NA

CDR3aa: CASSPMGWNYGYTF
CDR3nt: TGCGCCAGCAGTCCTATGGGGTGGAACTATGGCTACACCTTC
abundance: few
v_gene: TRBV10-1
j_gene: TRBJ1-2
d_gene: NA

CDR3aa: CASSPGQINSPLHF
CDR3nt: TGTGCCAGCAGCCCCGGACAGATCAATTCACCCCTCCACTTT
abundance: few
v_gene: TRBV7-2
j_gene: TRBJ1-6
d_gene: NA

CDR3aa: CASSLQVLAKNIQYF
CDR3nt: TGTGCCAGCAGCTTACAGGTCTTAGCCAAAAACATTCAGTACTTC
abundance: NA
v_gene: TRBV11-2
j_gene: TRBJ2-4
d_gene: NA

CDR3aa: CASSESGEADTQYF
CDR3nt: TGTGCCAGCAGTGAGTCGGGAGAGGCAGATACGCAGTATTTT
abundance: NA
v_gene: TRBV6-4
j_gene: TRBJ2-3
d_gene: NA

CDR3aa: CAWRETGRTEAFF
CDR3nt: TGTGCCTGGAGGGAGACGGGGAGGACTGAAGCTTTCTTT
abundance: few
v_gene: TRBV30
j_gene: TRBJ1-1
d_gene: NA

CDR3aa: CSARPQGADTEAFF
CDR3nt: TGCAGCGCCCGCCCCCAGGGGGCTGACACTGAAGCTTTCTTT
abundance: few
v_gene: TRBV20-1
j_gene: TRBJ1-1
d_gene: TRBD1

CDR3aa: CAISDSLGKETQYF
CDR3nt: TGTGCCATCAGTGACTCCCTGGGCAAAGAGACCCAGTACTTC
abundance: NA
v_gene: TRBV10-3
j_gene: TRBJ2-5
d_gene: NA

CDR3aa: CATSTYPLTNEQFF
CDR3nt: TGTGCCACCAGTACCTACCCACTTACCAATGAGCAGTTCTTC
abundance: few
v_gene: TRBV24-1
j_gene: TRBJ2-1
d_gene: NA

CDR3aa: CASSGPGGGNQPQHF
CDR3nt: TGTGCCAGTAGTGGCCCAGGGGGCGGCAATCAGCCCCAGCATTTT
abundance: NA
v_gene: TRBV19
j_gene: TRBJ1-5
d_gene: TRBD1

CDR3aa: CSASEGQGTNEKLFF
CDR3nt: TGCAGTGCTTCAGAGGGACAGGGGACTAATGAAAAACTGTTTTTT
abundance: NA
v_gene: TRBV20-1
j_gene: TRBJ1-4
d_gene: TRBD1

CDR3aa: CASSIRQGVCKLFF
CDR3nt: TGTGCCAGCAGCATTCGACAGGGGGTGTGCAAACTGTTTTTT
abundance: NA
v_gene: TRBV21-1
j_gene: TRBJ1-4
d_gene: NA

CDR3aa: CASTPGQAYTEAFF
CDR3nt: TGTGCCAGCACCCCCGGACAGGCCTACACTGAAGCTTTCTTT
abundance: NA
v_gene: TRBV7-3
j_gene: TRBJ1-1
d_gene: TRBD1

CDR3aa: CASSYSGGEFF
CDR3nt: TGTGCCAGCAGTTACTCAGGGGGCGAGTTCTTC
abundance: NA
v_gene: TRBV6-5
j_gene: TRBJ2-1
d_gene: TRBD1

CDR3aa: CASSIGREETQYF
CDR3nt: TGTGCCAGTAGTATAGGGCGGGAGGAGACCCAGTACTTC
abundance: NA
v_gene: TRBV19
j_gene: TRBJ2-5
d_gene: TRBD2

CDR3aa: CASSLPQPGSAQYF
CDR3nt: TGTGCCAGCAGCTTGCCCCAGCCCGGGTCGGCGCAGTATTTT
abundance: once
v_gene: TRBV5-6
j_gene: TRBJ2-3
d_gene: NA

CDR3aa: CSARLGAREQYF
CDR3nt: TGCAGTGCTAGACTGGGGGCAAGGGAGCAGTACTTC
abundance: NA
v_gene: TRBV20-1
j_gene: TRBJ2-7
d_gene: NA

CDR3aa: CASSAQGQETQYF
CDR3nt: TGTGCCAGTAGTGCACAGGGACAAGAGACCCAGTACTTC
abundance: NA
v_gene: TRBV19
j_gene: TRBJ2-5
d_gene: NA